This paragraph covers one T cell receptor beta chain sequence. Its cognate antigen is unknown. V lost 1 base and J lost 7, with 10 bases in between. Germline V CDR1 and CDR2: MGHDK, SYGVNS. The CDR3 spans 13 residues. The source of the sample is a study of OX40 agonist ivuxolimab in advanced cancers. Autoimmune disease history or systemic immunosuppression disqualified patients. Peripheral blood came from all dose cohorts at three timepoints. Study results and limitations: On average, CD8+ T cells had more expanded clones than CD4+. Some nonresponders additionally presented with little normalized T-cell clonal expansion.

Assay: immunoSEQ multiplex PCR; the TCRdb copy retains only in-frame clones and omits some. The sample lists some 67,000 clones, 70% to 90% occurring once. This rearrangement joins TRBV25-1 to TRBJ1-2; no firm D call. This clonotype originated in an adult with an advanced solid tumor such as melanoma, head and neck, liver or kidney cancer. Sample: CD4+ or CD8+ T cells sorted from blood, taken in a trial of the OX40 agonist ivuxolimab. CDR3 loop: CASSELGGRGYTF. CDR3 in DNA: TGTGCCAGCAGTGAATTGGGAGGGCGTGGCTACACCTTC.